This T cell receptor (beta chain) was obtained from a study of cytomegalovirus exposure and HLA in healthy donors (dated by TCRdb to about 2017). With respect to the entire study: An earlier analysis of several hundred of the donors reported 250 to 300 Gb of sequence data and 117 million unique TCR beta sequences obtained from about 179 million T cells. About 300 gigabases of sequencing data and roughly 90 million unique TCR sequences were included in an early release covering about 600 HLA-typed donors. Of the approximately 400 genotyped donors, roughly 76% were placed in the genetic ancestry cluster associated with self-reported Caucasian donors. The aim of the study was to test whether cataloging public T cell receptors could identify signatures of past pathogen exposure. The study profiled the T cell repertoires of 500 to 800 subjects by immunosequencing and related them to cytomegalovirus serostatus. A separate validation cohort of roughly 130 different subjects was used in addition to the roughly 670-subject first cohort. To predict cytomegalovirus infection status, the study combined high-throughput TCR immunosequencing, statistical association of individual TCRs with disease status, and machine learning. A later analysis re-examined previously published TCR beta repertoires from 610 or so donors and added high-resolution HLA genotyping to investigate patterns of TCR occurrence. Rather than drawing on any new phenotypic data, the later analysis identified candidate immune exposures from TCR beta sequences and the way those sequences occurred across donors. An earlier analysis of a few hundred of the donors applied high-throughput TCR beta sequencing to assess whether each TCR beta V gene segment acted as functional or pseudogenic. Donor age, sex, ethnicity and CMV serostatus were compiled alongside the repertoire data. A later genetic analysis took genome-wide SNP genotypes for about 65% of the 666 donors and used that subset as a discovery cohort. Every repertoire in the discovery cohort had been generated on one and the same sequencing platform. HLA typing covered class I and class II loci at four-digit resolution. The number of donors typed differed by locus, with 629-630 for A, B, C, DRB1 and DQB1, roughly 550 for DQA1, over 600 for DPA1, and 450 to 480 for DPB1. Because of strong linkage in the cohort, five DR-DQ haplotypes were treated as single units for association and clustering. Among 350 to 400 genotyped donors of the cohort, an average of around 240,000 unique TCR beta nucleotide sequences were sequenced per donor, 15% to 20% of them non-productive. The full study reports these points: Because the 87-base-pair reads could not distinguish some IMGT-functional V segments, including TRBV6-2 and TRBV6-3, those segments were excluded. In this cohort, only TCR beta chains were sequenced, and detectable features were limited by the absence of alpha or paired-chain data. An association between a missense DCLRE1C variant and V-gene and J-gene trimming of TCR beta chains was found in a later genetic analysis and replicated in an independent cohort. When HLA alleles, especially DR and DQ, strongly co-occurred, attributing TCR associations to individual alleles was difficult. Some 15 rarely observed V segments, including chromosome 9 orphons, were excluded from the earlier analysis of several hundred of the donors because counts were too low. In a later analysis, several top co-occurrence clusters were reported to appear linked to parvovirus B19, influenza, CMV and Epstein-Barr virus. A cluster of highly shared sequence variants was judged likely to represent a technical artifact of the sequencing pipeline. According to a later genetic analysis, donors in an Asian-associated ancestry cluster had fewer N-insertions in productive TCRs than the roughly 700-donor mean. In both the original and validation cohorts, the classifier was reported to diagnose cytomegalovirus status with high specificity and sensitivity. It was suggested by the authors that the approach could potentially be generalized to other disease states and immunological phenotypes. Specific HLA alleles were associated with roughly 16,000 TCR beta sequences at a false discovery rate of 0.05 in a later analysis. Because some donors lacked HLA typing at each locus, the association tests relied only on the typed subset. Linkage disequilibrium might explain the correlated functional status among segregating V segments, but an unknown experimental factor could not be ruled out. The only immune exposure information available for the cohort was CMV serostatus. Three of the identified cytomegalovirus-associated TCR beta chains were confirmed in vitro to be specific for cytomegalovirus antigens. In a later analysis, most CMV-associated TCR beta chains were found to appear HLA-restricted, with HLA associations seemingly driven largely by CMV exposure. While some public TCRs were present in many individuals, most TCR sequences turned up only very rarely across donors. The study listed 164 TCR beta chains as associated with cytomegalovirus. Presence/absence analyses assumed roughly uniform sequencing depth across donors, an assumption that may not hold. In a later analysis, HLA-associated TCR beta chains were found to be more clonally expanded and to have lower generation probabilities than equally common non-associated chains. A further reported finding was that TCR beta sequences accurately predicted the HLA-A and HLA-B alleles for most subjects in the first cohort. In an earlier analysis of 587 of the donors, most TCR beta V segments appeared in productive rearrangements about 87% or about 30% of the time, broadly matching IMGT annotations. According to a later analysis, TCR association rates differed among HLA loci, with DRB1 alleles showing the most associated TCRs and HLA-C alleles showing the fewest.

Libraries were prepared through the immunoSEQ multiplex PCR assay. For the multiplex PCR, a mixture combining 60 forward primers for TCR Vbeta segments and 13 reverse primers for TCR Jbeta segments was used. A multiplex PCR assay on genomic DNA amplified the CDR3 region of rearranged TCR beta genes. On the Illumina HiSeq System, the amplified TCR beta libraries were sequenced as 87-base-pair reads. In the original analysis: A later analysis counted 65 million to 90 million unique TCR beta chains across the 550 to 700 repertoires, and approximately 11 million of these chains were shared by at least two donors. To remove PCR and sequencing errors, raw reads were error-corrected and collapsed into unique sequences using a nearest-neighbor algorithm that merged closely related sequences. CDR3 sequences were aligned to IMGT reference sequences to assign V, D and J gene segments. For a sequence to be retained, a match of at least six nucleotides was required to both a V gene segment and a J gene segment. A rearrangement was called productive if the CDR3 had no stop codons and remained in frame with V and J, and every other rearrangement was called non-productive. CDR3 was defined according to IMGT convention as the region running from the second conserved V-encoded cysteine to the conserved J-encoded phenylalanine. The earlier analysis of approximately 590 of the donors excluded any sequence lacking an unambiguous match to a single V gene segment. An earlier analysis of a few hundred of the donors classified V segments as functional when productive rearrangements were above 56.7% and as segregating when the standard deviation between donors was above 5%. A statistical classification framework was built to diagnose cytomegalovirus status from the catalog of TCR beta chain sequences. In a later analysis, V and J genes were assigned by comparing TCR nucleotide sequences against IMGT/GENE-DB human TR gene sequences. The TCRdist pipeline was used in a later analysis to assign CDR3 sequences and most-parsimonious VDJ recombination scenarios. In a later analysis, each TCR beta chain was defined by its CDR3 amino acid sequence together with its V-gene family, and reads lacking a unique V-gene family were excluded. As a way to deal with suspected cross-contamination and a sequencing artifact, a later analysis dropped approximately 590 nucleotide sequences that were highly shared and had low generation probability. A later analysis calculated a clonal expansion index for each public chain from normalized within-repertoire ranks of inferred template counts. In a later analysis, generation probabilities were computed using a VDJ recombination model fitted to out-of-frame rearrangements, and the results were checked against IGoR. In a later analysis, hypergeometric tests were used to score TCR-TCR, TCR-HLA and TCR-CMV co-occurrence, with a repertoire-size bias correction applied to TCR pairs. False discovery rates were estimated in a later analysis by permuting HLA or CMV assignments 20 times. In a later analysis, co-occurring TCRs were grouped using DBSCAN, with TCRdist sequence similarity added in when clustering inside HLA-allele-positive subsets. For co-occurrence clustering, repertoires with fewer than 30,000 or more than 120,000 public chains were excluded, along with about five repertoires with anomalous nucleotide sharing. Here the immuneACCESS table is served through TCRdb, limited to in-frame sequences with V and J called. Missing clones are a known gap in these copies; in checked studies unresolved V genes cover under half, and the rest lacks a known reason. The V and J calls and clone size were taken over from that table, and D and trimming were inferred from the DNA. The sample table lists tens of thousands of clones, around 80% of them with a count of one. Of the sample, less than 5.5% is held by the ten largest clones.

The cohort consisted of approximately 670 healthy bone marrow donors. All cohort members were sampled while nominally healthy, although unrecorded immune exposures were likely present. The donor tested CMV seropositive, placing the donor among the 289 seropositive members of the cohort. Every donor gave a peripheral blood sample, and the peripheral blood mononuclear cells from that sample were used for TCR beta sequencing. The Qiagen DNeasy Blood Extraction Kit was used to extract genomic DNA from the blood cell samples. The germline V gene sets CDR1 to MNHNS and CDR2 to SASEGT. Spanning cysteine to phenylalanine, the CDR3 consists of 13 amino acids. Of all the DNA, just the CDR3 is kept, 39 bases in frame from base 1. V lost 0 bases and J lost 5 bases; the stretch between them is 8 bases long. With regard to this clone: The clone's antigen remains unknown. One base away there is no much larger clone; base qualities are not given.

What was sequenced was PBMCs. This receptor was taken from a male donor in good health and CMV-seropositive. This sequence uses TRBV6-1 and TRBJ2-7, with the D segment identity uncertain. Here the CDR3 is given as CASSEANGHEQYF. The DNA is TGTGCCAGCAGTGAAGCGAATGGCCACGAGCAGTACTTC.